This T cell receptor beta chain was identified in a study of T cells after somatic rescue of genetic block. Assay: immunoSEQ multiplex PCR; the TCRdb copy retains only in-frame clones and omits some. The sample shows 88,000 or so clones, 70% to 90% of them seen only once. For this clone: The same CDR3 arises from other DNA sequences in this sample as well.

CDR1 and CDR2 (germline): MRHNA, SNTAGT. J was trimmed by 2 bases and V by 0 bases; bases with no gene match: 1. This CDR3 region has 15 residues. The sequence was obtained from a woman aged 18-29 years. Material for sequencing was peripheral blood mononuclear cells (PBMCs). The J gene is TRBJ2-1, the V gene TRBV6-4; 7 nucleotides agree with TRBD2. The CDR3 sequence: CASSDSGGAYNEQFF. The CDR3 DNA follows: TGTGCCAGCAGTGACTCGGGAGGGGCCTACAATGAGCAGTTCTTC.